One sample yielded the 31 T cell receptor beta chains listed below, sequenced in a study of shared clonotypes between healthy human individuals (TCRdb year 2020). Libraries were constructed by the immunoSEQ multiplex PCR assay. TCRdb obtained this table from immuneACCESS and retained in-frame rearrangements with V and J assigned. These tables miss some clones; where compared with another copy, unresolved V genes account for less than half of the shortfall, and the remainder is unexplained. The sample profile shows about 460,000 clones; roughly four fifths of them were found once. Together, the top ten hold more than 10% of the sample. The sample comprised PBMCs. The receptors shown here come from a woman in her 40s in good health. Some clones in this sample may be carry-over from other donors' samples.

This chain links TRBV6-6 with TRBJ2-7, with TRBD2 identical over 9 bases. V lost 8 bases, J lost 2 bases, and 7 bases stayed unmatched. There are 14 residues in the CDR3. In germline, CDR1 is MNHNY, CDR2 SVGAGI (reference sequence). In DNA, the CDR3 is TGTGCCAGCCACCGGGCGGGAGGGACCTACGAGCAGTACTTC. Encoded protein: CASHRAGGTYEQYF.

The CDR3 loop is CAWSGETQYF. The CDR3 region has the DNA TGTGCCTGGAGTGGAGAGACCCAGTACTTC. The chain employs TRBV30 and TRBJ2-5; D is uncertain. Germline V lookup: CDR1 GTSNPN, CDR2 SVGIG (reference sequence). The CDR3 extends over 10 amino acids. Trimming pared 1 base from V and 4 bases from J, leaving 1 base between. Full variable domain (outside the CDR3, taken from reference TRBV30 and TRBJ2-5): SQTIHQWPATLVQPVGSPLSLECTVEGTSNPNLYWYRQAAGRGLQLLFYSVGIGQISSEVPQNLSASRPQDRQFILSSKKLLLSDSGFYLCAWSGETQYFGPGTRLLVL.

V is TRBV19 and J is TRBJ2-7; D is ambiguous. The ends were cut back, 3 bases at V and 3 bases at J, with 9 bases in the middle. Germline V gene lookup returns CDR1 LNHDA and CDR2 SQIVND (reference sequence). This CDR3 spans 13 amino acids. Here the CDR3 DNA reads TGTGCCAGTAGTATTATCTTGGGCTACGAGCAGTACTTC. This gives the protein CASSIILGYEQYF.

DNA of the CDR3: TGTGCCACCGGACAGGGCGGCACTGAAGCTTTCTTT. This encodes CATGQGGTEAFF. The rearrangement joins TRBV6-5 to TRBJ1-1, with 8 bases lining up with TRBD1. The V gene end was trimmed by 10 bases and the J gene end by 4 bases; junction bases not matched to a gene: 5. This CDR3 contains 12 residues. The germline gives CDR1 MNHEY, CDR2 SVGAGI.

A note on this clone: This likely stems from a read error, as it lies one base from a far larger clone. The chain is built from TRBV6-5 and TRBJ1-2; D is undetermined. This CDR3 has 14 amino acids. The V gene's germline CDR1 is MNHEY and CDR2 SVGAGI. DNA of the CDR3: TGTGCCAGCAGTTACTCGAGGTCAACCGGTGGCTACATCTTC. Translated: CASSYSRSTGGYIF.

The CDR3 DNA follows: TGTGCCAGTATCAGGGGTGTGGGCGCCGGGGAGCTGTTTTTT. Translating gives CASIRGVGAGELFF. This chain joins TRBV19 and TRBJ2-2; possibly TRBD1 for D (6 bases). The CDR3 covers 14 residues. Trimming stripped 7 bases from V and 6 bases from J, with 15 bases between. Germline CDR1 reads LNHDA; CDR2 reads SQIVND (reference sequence).

The chain is built from TRBV30 and TRBJ1-1, with unresolved D. Germline-derived CDR1 and CDR2 are GTSNPN and SVGIG (reference sequence). The CDR3 has 13 amino acids. Trimming left V 6 bases short and J 3 bases short, with 14 bases between. The CDR3 coding sequence is TGTGCCTGCCAAAAGGACCGATACACTGAAGCTTTCTTT. This gives the protein CACQKDRYTEAFF.

This clone was counted between two and nine times. V gene TRBV6-1 combines with J gene TRBJ1-3; D gene ambiguous. The CDR3 contains 13 residues. V was shortened by 6 bases and J by 1 base, with 7 bases between the two germline ends. Germline CDR1 and CDR2: MNHNS and SASEGT. CDR3 amino acids: CASRTSSGNTIYF. In DNA, the CDR3 is TGTGCCAGCAGGACGAGTTCTGGAAACACCATATATTTT.

The rearrangement links TRBV6-5 to TRBJ2-7; D is possibly TRBD1 (6 bases). This CDR3 is 15 amino acids long. Looked up from germline, CDR1 is MNHEY and CDR2 is SVGAGI. V lost 2 bases and J 2 bases, leaving 13 bases between the germline ends. The CDR3 DNA follows: TGTGCCAGCAGTTACCGGGACACGGCCACCTACGAGCAGTACTTC. Its protein is CASSYRDTATYEQYF.

This chain uses TRBV27 with TRBJ1-2, with D perhaps matching TRBD1 (6 bases). V was trimmed by 5 bases and J by 8 bases, leaving 15 bases between them. Germline V lookup: CDR1 MNHEY, CDR2 SMNVEV (reference sequence). The CDR3 covers 13 residues. Written as DNA, the CDR3 is TGTGCCAGCAGTCGTCGGGACAAGCGGGGCTACACCTTC. This codes for CASSRRDKRGYTF.

The J gene is TRBJ2-7, the V gene TRBV10-3; tentatively, D is TRBD1 (6 bases). The CDR3 spans 17 residues. The ends were cut back, 6 bases at V and 2 bases at J, with 23 bases in the middle. CDR1 and CDR2 from the germline V gene are ENHRY and SYGVKD. This chain's CDR3 is CAISDPRRDTRTYEQYF. The CDR3 coding sequence is TGTGCCATCAGCGATCCAAGACGGGACACCAGGACCTACGAGCAGTACTTC.

The sample holds many counts of this clone. The same CDR3 can be traced to other DNA sequences in this sample. This sequence joins TRBV30 and TRBJ1-5, with 7 positions matching TRBD1. Germline values: CDR1 GTSNPN, CDR2 SVGIG (reference sequence). The CDR3 consists of 14 residues. The V and J ends lost 0 bases and 7 bases, in that order; junction bases with no gene match: 6. CDR3 residues: CAWSVKGGRQPQHF. The CDR3 region has the DNA TGTGCCTGGAGTGTTAAAGGGGGCAGACAGCCCCAGCATTTT. Filled out from reference TRBV30 and TRBJ1-5, the complete variable domain reads SQTIHQWPATLVQPVGSPLSLECTVEGTSNPNLYWYRQAAGRGLQLLFYSVGIGQISSEVPQNLSASRPQDRQFILSSKKLLLSDSGFYLCAWSVKGGRQPQHFGDGTRLSIL.

The chain is built from TRBV2 and TRBJ1-1; D call uncertain. CDR3 length equals 10 residues. The V end lost 7 bases, the J end lost 4 bases, and 4 bases lay between the germline ends. Germline V gene sequence: CDR1 SNHLY, CDR2 FYNNEI. The CDR3 nucleotides are TGTGCCAGCACCAGCACTGAAGCTTTCTTT. Translation gives CASTSTEAFF. The variable domain in full, with the rest retrieved from reference TRBV2 and TRBJ1-1, is EPEVTQTPSHQVTQMGQEVILRCVPISNHLYFYWYRQILGQKVEFLVSFYNNEISEKSEIFDDQFSVERPDGSNFTLKIRSTKLEDSAMYFCASTSTEAFFGQGTRLTVV.

This clone was seen many times. The genes are TRBV18 and TRBJ1-1, with a tentative D call TRBD1 (5 bases). The V gene lost 4 bases and the J gene lost 6 bases, with 12 bases spanning the gap. The germline V gene has CDR1 KGHSH and CDR2 LQKENI. The CDR3 covers 13 residues. This CDR3 is CASSHDFRAEAFF. CDR3 DNA sequence: TGTGCCAGCTCACACGACTTCAGGGCTGAAGCTTTCTTT. Variable domain in full (rest from reference TRBV18 and TRBJ1-1): NAGVMQNPRHLVRRRGQEARLRCSPMKGHSHVYWYRQLPEEGLKFMVYLQKENIIDESGMPKERFSAEFPKEGPSILRIQQVVRGDSAAYFCASSHDFRAEAFFGQGTRLTVV.

The CDR3 sequence is CASSFGGSRNTEAFF. Here the CDR3 DNA reads TGTGCCAGCAGTTTCGGGGGGAGTAGGAACACTGAAGCTTTCTTT. The V and J genes are TRBV28 and TRBJ1-1, with a possible D match to TRBD1 (5 bases). Germline CDR1 is MDHEN and CDR2 is SYDVKM. CDR3 size: 15 residues. Between the trimmed V and J ends, which lost 3 bases and 1 base, there was a span of 12 bases.

The V and J genes are TRBV18 and TRBJ2-7; no clear D. The CDR3 sequence is 13 residues long. CDR1 KGHSH and CDR2 LQKENI come from the germline V gene. V was cut by 3 bases and J by 4 bases, with 10 bases left in between. Here the CDR3 reads CASSPPNSYEQYF. In nucleotides, the CDR3 is TGTGCCAGCTCACCCCCGAACAGTTACGAGCAGTACTTC.

The gene calls are TRBV6-5 and TRBJ2-5; D is unclear. The CDR3 contains 14 residues. Looked up from germline, CDR1 is MNHEY and CDR2 is SVGAGI. V lost 5 bases and J 5 bases, leaving 15 bases between the germline ends. CDR3 bases: TGTGCCAGCAGTAGGACCCACGCGAGGGAGACCCAGTACTTC. Protein product: CASSRTHARETQYF.

This clone was seen at least ten times. The CDR3 reads CATRRRGDTGELFF. As DNA, the CDR3 is TGTGCCACCCGGCGGAGGGGTGACACCGGGGAGCTGTTTTTT. The V call is TRBV19, the J call TRBJ2-2; D may be TRBD2 (6 bases). Looked up from germline, CDR1 is LNHDA and CDR2 is SQIVND (reference sequence). This CDR3 has 14 amino acids. The V gene lost 10 bases and the J gene lost 3 bases, with 15 bases spanning the gap.

The chain has TRBV6-5 and TRBJ1-1, with D possibly being TRBD1 (6 bases). Germline lookup yields CDR1 MNHEY and CDR2 SVGAGI. The CDR3 is 16 amino acids. Trimming pared 0 bases from V and 3 bases from J, leaving 14 bases between. The CDR3 nucleotides read TGTGCCAGCAGTTACTCGATTACAGGGTACGACACTGAAGCTTTCTTT. Protein: CASSYSITGYDTEAFF.

V is TRBV18 and J is TRBJ2-7, with 10 bases fitting TRBD2. Looked up from germline, CDR1 is KGHSH and CDR2 is LQKENI. The CDR3 length is 17 residues. Unmatched junction bases numbered 5, after V lost 0 bases and J lost 0 bases. CDR3 coding DNA: TGTGCCAGCTCACCACCCTGGACTAGCGGCGACTCCTACGAGCAGTACTTC. It yields the protein CASSPPWTSGDSYEQYF.

The chain joins TRBV15 to TRBJ2-7, with unresolved D. Trimming stripped 0 bases from V and 5 bases from J, with 8 bases between. The CDR3 has 13 amino acids. Germline V gene sequence: CDR1 LNHNV, CDR2 YYDKDF (reference sequence). Here the CDR3 reads CATSRDHNDEQYF. CDR3 nucleotides: TGTGCCACCAGCAGAGATCATAACGACGAGCAGTACTTC.

In regard to this clone: The same CDR3 also results from other DNA sequences found in this sample. The V and J genes are TRBV7-9 and TRBJ2-3; no firm D call. Germline V CDR1 and CDR2: SEHNR, FQNEAQ (reference sequence). This CDR3 contains 14 residues. Trimming stripped 1 base from V and 0 bases from J, with 5 bases between. CDR3 in amino acids: CASSLGRSTDTQYF. CDR3 nucleotide sequence: TGTGCCAGCAGCTTAGGCAGAAGCACAGATACGCAGTATTTT.

This chain links TRBV5-4 with TRBJ1-3, with D unclear. V gave up 0 bases and J gave up 4 bases, with 8 bases separating them. CDR1 SGHNT and CDR2 YYREEE come from the germline V gene (reference sequence). This CDR3 is 14 amino acids long. CDR3 nucleotides: TGTGCCAGCAGCTTGGCGGGTCTCGGAAACACCATATATTTT. Protein: CASSLAGLGNTIYF. Combining the CDR3 with reference TRBV5-4 and TRBJ1-3 gives the whole variable domain ETGVTQSPTHLIKTRGQQVTLRCSSQSGHNTVSWYQQALGQGPQFIFQYYREEENGRGNFPPRFSGLQFPNYSSELNVNALELDDSALYLCASSLAGLGNTIYFGEGSWLTVV.

The J gene is TRBJ1-2, the V gene TRBV6-5, with TRBD1 matching 7 bases. CDR3 size: 14 residues. CDR1 is MNHEY and CDR2 is SVGAGI in the germline V gene. The trim removed 6 bases at V and 7 bases at J, leaving 11 bases unmatched. CDR3 protein: CASSLGEGASGYTF. The DNA of the CDR3 is TGTGCCAGCAGCCTAGGGGAGGGGGCCTCTGGCTACACCTTC.

This chain connects TRBV9 to TRBJ2-5; TRBD2 is a possible D gene (5 bases). CDR3 size: 14 residues. V lost 0 bases and J 5 bases, leaving 11 bases between the germline ends. The germline gives CDR1 SGDLS, CDR2 YYNGEE. CDR3 nucleotide sequence: TGTGCCAGCAGCGTAGAAGGACGGAGGGAGACCCAGTACTTC. Protein product: CASSVEGRRETQYF.

The chain combines TRBV5-1 with TRBJ2-2, with 10 bases fitting TRBD1. The V segment lost 4 bases and the J segment 4 bases; nucleotides outside the gene matches: 4. This CDR3 contains 15 residues. Germline CDR1 is SGHRS and CDR2 is YFSETQ. CDR3 in amino acids: CASSADRGPTGELFF. CDR3 bases: TGCGCCAGCAGCGCCGACAGGGGGCCCACCGGGGAGCTGTTTTTT. The full variable domain, in which reference TRBV5-1 and TRBJ2-2 provide the parts outside the CDR3, is KAGVTQTPRYLIKTRGQQVTLSCSPISGHRSVSWYQQTPGQGLQFLFEYFSETQRNKGNFPGRFSGRQFSNSRSEMNVSTLELGDSALYLCASSADRGPTGELFFGEGSRLTVL.

The chain is built from TRBV11-1 and TRBJ1-1; a weak D match, TRBD1 (6 bases). V gave up 5 bases and J gave up 5 bases, with 15 bases separating them. Per germline, CDR1 SGHAT and CDR2 FQDESV (reference sequence). There are 14 residues in the CDR3. CDR3 nucleotides: TGTGCCAGCAGCCGGCGGCTACAGGGAACTGAAGCTTTCTTT. Amino acids: CASSRRLQGTEAFF.

This chain joins TRBV7-2 and TRBJ2-7; D remains unclear. The CDR3 length is 12 residues. The germline CDR1 and CDR2 sequences are SGHTA and FQGNSA. V gave up 5 bases and J gave up 1 base, with 6 bases separating them. The DNA for the CDR3 is TGTGCCAGCAGCAAAGATTCCTACGAGCAGTACTTC. This translates into CASSKDSYEQYF.

The V and J genes are TRBV7-3 and TRBJ2-1; D is possibly TRBD2 (5 bases). Germline CDR1 and CDR2: SGHTA and FQGTGA. V lost 5 bases and J 5 bases, leaving 19 bases between the germline ends. The CDR3 runs to 16 residues. For the CDR3, the DNA is TGTGCCAGCAGCCGAGAACGGCTAGCCGGAAACAATGAGCAGTTCTTC. It encodes CASSRERLAGNNEQFF.

Turning to this clone: This is likely an artifact of a read error, given a far larger clone one base away. Other DNA sequences from this sample encode an identical CDR3 as well. The chain employs TRBV30 and TRBJ2-7; unclear D gene. The CDR3 extends over 12 amino acids. Germline CDR1 reads GTSNPN; CDR2 reads SVGIG (reference sequence). For the CDR3, the DNA is TGCGCCTGGAGTGTAGGGACCTACGAGCAGTACTTC. Protein product: CAWSVGTYEQYF.

This clone showed up many times. The J gene is TRBJ1-2, the V gene TRBV28; 12 bases agree with TRBD1. V trimming: 5 bases; J trimming: 4 bases; junction bases outside the gene matches: 8. Germline loops: CDR1 MDHEN, CDR2 SYDVKM. The CDR3 loop spans 16 amino acids. CDR3 sequence reads: CASSNPGQGAVYGYTF. CDR3 sequence (DNA): TGTGCCAGCAGTAATCCGGGACAGGGGGCGGTCTATGGCTACACCTTC.